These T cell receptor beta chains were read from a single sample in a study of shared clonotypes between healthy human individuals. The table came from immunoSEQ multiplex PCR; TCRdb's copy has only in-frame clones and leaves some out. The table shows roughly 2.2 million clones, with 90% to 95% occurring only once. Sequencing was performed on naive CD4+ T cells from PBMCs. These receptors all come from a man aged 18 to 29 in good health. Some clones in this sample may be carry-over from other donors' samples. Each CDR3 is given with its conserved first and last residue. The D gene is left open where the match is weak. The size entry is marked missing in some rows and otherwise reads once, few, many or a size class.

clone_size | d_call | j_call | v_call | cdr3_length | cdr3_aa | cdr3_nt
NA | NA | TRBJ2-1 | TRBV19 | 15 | CASSPGGVGYNEQFF | TGTGCCAGTAGTCCCGGTGGGGTAGGGTACAATGAGCAGTTCTTC
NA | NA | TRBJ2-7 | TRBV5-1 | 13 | CASSWGISYEQYF | TGCGCCAGCAGCTGGGGAATCTCCTACGAGCAGTACTTC
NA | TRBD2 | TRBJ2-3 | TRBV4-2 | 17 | CASSQNAASGSTDTQYF | TGTGCCAGCAGCCAAAACGCGGCTAGCGGGAGCACAGATACGCAGTATTTT
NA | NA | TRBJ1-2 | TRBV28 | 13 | CASSSPYLGGYTF | TGTGCCAGCAGTTCTCCTTACCTAGGGGGCTACACCTTC
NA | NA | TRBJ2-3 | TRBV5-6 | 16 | CASSPHGLAKTDTQYF | TGTGCCAGCAGCCCCCACGGGTTAGCGAAAACAGATACGCAGTATTTT
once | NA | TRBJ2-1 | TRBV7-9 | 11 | CASSPREEQFF | TGTGCCAGCAGCCCACGGGAAGAGCAGTTCTTC
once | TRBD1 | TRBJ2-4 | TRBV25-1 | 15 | CASSDSQGVRNIQYF | TGTGCCAGCAGTGACTCACAGGGGGTCAGGAACATTCAGTACTTC
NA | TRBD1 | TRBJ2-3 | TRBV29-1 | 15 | CSVNLEDRSTDTQYF | TGCAGCGTTAATCTGGAGGACAGGAGCACAGATACGCAGTATTTT
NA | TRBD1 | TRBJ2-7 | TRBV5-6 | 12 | CASSWGTASGPF | TGTGCCAGCAGCTGGGGGACAGCCTCAGGTCCCTTC
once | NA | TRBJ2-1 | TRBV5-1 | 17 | CASSLIPGDSREHEQFF | TGCGCCAGCAGCCTCATTCCGGGAGATAGTCGGGAGCATGAGCAGTTCTTC
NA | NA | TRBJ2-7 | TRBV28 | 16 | CASSPLPILSSYEQYF | TGTGCCAGCAGTCCCTTACCCATCCTTAGCTCCTACGAGCAGTACTTC
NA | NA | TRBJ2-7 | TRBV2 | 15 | CASSVDSGTNYEQYF | TGTGCCAGCAGTGTTGATTCCGGGACGAACTACGAGCAGTACTTC
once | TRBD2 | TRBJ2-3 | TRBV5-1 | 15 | CASSSAGRSTDTQYF | TGCGCCAGCAGCTCAGCGGGGCGAAGCACAGATACGCAGTATTTT
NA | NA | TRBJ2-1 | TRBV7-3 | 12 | CASSLGLSAQFF | TGTGCCAGCAGCTTGGGCCTTTCAGCGCAGTTCTTC
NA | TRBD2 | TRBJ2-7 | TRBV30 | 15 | CAWSKLGTSGYEQYF | TGTGCCTGGAGTAAGTTAGGGACTAGCGGGTACGAGCAGTACTTC
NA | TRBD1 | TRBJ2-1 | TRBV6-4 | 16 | CASSPLGQGVVNEQFF | TGTGCCAGCAGTCCCTTGGGACAGGGGGTCGTCAATGAGCAGTTCTTC
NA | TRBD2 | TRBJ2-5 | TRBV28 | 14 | CASSLAGGLETQYF | TGTGCCAGCAGCCTAGCGGGAGGGCTAGAGACCCAGTACTTC
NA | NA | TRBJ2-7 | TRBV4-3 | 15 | CASSQVVRGPYEQYF | TGCGCCAGCAGCCAAGTGGTGCGGGGACCCTACGAGCAGTACTTC
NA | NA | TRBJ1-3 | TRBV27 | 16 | CASSRGGAYGGNTIYF | TGTGCCAGCAGTCGCGGAGGGGCTTATGGAGGAAACACCATATATTTT
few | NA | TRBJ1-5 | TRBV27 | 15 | CASRPLGVSNQPQHF | TGTGCCAGCAGACCATTGGGCGTAAGCAATCAGCCCCAGCATTTT
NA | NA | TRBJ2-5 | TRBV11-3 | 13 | CASSLSVQETQYF | TGTGCCAGCAGCTTGTCGGTCCAAGAGACCCAGTACTTC
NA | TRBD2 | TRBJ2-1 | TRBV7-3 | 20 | CASSLDHISGRSSSYNEQFF | TGTGCCAGCAGCCTAGACCATATTAGCGGGAGGTCGAGCTCCTACAATGAGCAGTTCTTC
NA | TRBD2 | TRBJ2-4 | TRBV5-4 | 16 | CASSPTSGRRRDIQYF | TGTGCCAGCAGCCCTACTAGCGGGAGGCGGAGGGACATTCAGTACTTC
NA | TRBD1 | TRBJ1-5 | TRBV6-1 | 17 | CASSEGTQGLGNQPQHF | TGTGCCAGCAGTGAAGGCACACAGGGGTTAGGCAATCAGCCCCAGCATTTT
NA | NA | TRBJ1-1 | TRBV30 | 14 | CAWSPGPRHTEAFF | TGTGCCTGGAGTCCGGGACCTAGACACACTGAAGCTTTCTTT
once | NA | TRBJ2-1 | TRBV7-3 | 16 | CASSLLFTGSYNEQFF | TGTGCCAGCAGCCTCTTATTTACGGGTTCCTACAATGAGCAGTTCTTC
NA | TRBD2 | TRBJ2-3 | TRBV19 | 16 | CASSMASGGPTDTQYF | TGTGCCAGTAGTATGGCTAGCGGGGGACCGACAGATACGCAGTATTTT
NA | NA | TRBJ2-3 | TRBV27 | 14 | CASSRTWGTDTQYF | TGTGCCAGCAGTCGGACCTGGGGCACAGATACGCAGTATTTT
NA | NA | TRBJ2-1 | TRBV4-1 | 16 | CASSRPRGSGRNEQFF | TGCGCCAGCAGCCGCCCCCGGGGGAGTGGGAGGAATGAGCAGTTCTTC
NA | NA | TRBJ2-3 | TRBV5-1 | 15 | CASSWGRTSTDTQYF | TGCGCCAGCAGCTGGGGTAGGACTAGCACAGATACGCAGTATTTT
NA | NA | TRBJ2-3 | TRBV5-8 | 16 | CASSLGLTRSTDTQYF | TGTGCCAGCAGCTTGGGACTAACAAGAAGCACAGATACGCAGTATTTT
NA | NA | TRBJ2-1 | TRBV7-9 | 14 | CATPTGTNHNEQFF | TGTGCCACCCCCACCGGGACCAACCACAATGAGCAGTTCTTC
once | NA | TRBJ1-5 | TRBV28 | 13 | CASRDRTNQPQHF | TGTGCCAGCAGAGACAGGACTAATCAGCCCCAGCATTTT